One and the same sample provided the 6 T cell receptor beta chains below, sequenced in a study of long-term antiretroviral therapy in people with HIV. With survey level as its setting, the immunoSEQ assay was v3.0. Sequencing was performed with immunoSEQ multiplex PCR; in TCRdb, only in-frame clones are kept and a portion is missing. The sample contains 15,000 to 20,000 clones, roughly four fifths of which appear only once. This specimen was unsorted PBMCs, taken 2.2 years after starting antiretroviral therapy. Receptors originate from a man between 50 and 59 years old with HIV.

The CDR3 sequence: CASGTGGLLIRSSYNEQFF. CDR3 DNA sequence: TGTGCCAGCGGGACGGGAGGCCTCCTTATCCGGAGCTCCTACAATGAGCAGTTCTTC. The chain has TRBV27 and TRBJ2-1; 7 nucleotides align to TRBD2. Per germline, CDR1 MNHEY and CDR2 SMNVEV (reference sequence). The J segment lost 0 bases and the V segment lost 8 bases, leaving 19 bases of the junction unmatched. This CDR3 is built from 19 residues.

CDR3 protein: CASSPPGGGDEQYF. The CDR3 nucleotides are TGTGCCAGCTCACCACCGGGAGGGGGCGACGAGCAGTACTTC. V and J are TRBV18 and TRBJ2-7; D possibly matches TRBD1 or TRBD2 (7 bases each). The germline gives CDR1 KGHSH, CDR2 LQKENI. Trimming removed 0 bases at V and 5 bases at J, with 11 bases between. The CDR3 contains 14 residues.

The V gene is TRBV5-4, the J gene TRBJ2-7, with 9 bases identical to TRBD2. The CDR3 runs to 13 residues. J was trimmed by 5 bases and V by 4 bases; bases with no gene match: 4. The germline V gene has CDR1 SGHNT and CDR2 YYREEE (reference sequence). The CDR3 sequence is CASSRAGGDEQYF. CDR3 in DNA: TGTGCCAGCAGCCGGGCGGGGGGGGACGAGCAGTACTTC. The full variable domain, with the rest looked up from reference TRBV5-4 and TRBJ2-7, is ETGVTQSPTHLIKTRGQQVTLRCSSQSGHNTVSWYQQALGQGPQFIFQYYREEENGRGNFPPRFSGLQFPNYSSELNVNALELDDSALYLCASSRAGGDEQYFGPGTRLTVT.

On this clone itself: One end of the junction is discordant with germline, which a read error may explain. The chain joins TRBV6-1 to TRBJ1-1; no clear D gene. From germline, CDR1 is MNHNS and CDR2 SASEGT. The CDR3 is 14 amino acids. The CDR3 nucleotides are TGTGCCAGCAGGGAAGTGGGCAGTAACACTGAAGCTTTCTTT. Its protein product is CASREVGSNTEAFF.

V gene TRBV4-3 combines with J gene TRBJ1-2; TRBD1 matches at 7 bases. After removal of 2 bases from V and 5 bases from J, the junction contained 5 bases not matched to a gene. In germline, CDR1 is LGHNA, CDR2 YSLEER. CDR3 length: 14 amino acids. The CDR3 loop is CASSQLETGYGYTF. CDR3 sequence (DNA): TGCGCCAGCAGCCAACTTGAGACAGGGTATGGCTACACCTTC.

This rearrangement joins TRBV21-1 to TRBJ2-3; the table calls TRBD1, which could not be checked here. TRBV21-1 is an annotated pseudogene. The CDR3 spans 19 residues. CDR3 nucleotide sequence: TGTGCCAGCAGCAAAGGAAAGGGGTTAGGATTCGAGGGCACAGATACGCAGTATTTT. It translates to CASSKGKGLGFEGTDTQYF.